Listed below are T cell receptor beta chains from one sample, sequenced in a study of a mutant IDH1 vaccine in newly diagnosed glioma. Their specific antigens are unknown. Some clones are missing from TCRdb's copy, which holds only in-frame ones; the method was immunoSEQ multiplex PCR. The sample has more than 45,000 clones; 88% are singletons. The sequences come from PBMCs, collected from a glioma patient whose treatment included an IDH1 peptide vaccine. Receptor source: a woman aged 35 to 49 with glioma. Each CDR3 is given without its conserved first and last residue. A D gene is named only where the DNA matches it firmly. Size is stated for part of the rows, as once, few or many counts, or as a class when the clone is expanded.

V gene	clone size	J gene	D gene	CDR3 protein
TRBV19	-	TRBJ2-1	TRBD2	ASNSLAGGLRFEQF
TRBV11-2	few	TRBJ2-2	-	ASSLNRVANTGELF
TRBV6-5	-	TRBJ2-1	-	ASRAGRSYNEQF
TRBV11-2	-	TRBJ1-1	TRBD1	ASSRPGQVTEAF
TRBV6-5	-	TRBJ1-2	-	ASSYQRMAYGYT
TRBV9	-	TRBJ2-3	TRBD2	ASSVAGLAGEVGTDTQY
TRBV9	-	TRBJ1-6	-	ASSQGTGNSPLH
TRBV15	-	TRBJ1-1	-	ATRKGRNTEAF
TRBV7-9	-	TRBJ1-1	-	ASSSPVRDPMNTEAF
TRBV5-8	-	TRBJ2-2	TRBD2	ASSPWGLAGNTGELF
TRBV19	few	TRBJ1-2	-	ASRRYGYT
TRBV6-5	-	TRBJ2-5	-	ASSRGISLETQY
TRBV4-1	-	TRBJ2-7	TRBD1	ASSPGQGRGYEQY
TRBV5-1	-	TRBJ2-2	TRBD1	ASSFSSGTGVGELF